These 29 T cell receptor beta chains originate from one sample sequenced in a study of T cells in Graves' hyperthyroidism and ophthalmopathy. TCR beta CDR3 regions were amplified from RNA. Carried out on the TCR CDR3, a first-round RT-PCR used the HTBI primer set. A single record per CDR3 protein comes from TCRdb applying MiXCR to the multiplex PCR reads. The sample contains more than 350,000 distinct CDR3 sequences, just under 15% of which appear only once. Sequencing input: blood. All receptors derive from a young woman with Graves' hyperthyroidism.

In this sample, this clonotype turned up many times. The chain links TRBV5-1 to TRBJ2-3; D remains unclear. Germline CDR1 SGHRS, CDR2 YFSETQ. Trimming pared 4 bases from V and 1 base from J, leaving 13 bases between. The CDR3 covers 15 residues. This chain's CDR3 is CASSKGRPGTDTQYF. The CDR3, as DNA: TGCGCCAGCAGCAAGGGCCGGCCGGGCACAGATACGCAGTATTTT.

This clonotype was observed a handful of times. A much more abundant neighbour one base away suggests this may be a read error. V and J are TRBV7-8 and TRBJ2-3, with 14 bases that match TRBD2. The CDR3 loop spans 16 amino acids. Germline V gene data show CDR1 as SGHVS and CDR2 as FQNEAQ. DNA of the CDR3: TGTGCCAGCAGCCCTCGACTAGCGGGAGGGACAGATACGCGGTATTTT. Residues: CASSPRLAGGTDTRYF. Together with reference TRBV7-8 and TRBJ2-3, the CDR3 gives the full variable domain: GAGVSQSPRYKVAKRGQDVALRCDPISGHVSLFWYQQALGQGPEFLTYFQNEAQLDKSGLPSDRFFAERPEGSVSTLKIQRTQQEDSAVYLCASSPRLAGGTDTRYFGPGTRLTVL.

This clonotype has ten or more counts. The chain recombines TRBV28 with TRBJ1-4; 8 nucleotides line up with TRBD1. V shed 3 bases, J shed 10 bases, and the junction held 10 bases outside the gene matches. This CDR3 region has 15 residues. The germline gives CDR1 MDHEN, CDR2 SYDVKM. CDR3 protein: CASSLFQGAQGKLFF. The CDR3 nucleotides read TGTGCCAGCAGTTTGTTCCAGGGGGCGCAAGGAAAACTGTTTTTT.

This clonotype was detected ten times or more. The chain joins TRBV28 to TRBJ2-7; 12 positions agree with TRBD2. The CDR3 covers 14 residues. Germline CDR1 reads MDHEN; CDR2 reads SYDVKM. V lost 7 bases to trimming and J lost 5 bases; unmatched junction nucleotides: 6. The CDR3 DNA reads as TGTGCCAGCATTATGACTAGCGGGAGCCACGAGCAGTACTTC. Translation: CASIMTSGSHEQYF.

V usage is TRBV24-1 and J usage is TRBJ2-3; D might be TRBD1 (6 bases). CDR3 size: 18 residues. In germline, CDR1 is KGHDR, CDR2 SFDVKD. V shed 0 bases and J shed 0 bases, with 15 bases lying between them. The CDR3 DNA reads TGTGCCACCAGTGATTTGCCCAGGGGCCCCGGGAGCACAGATACGCAGTATTTT. Amino acids: CATSDLPRGPGSTDTQYF.

Only a few counts were recorded for this clonotype. This CDR3 reads CATSDDRGYTEAFF. DNA for the CDR3: TGTGCCACCAGTGATGACAGGGGGTACACTGAAGCTTTCTTT. J is TRBJ1-1 and V is TRBV24-1; TRBD1 matches 9 bases. Trimming took 3 bases from V and 3 from J; bases not matched to a gene: 1. The length of the CDR3 is 14 residues. Germline CDR1 KGHDR, CDR2 SFDVKD.

This clonotype has just a few counts. This CDR3 is CSARDTSQGTGINYGYTF. The CDR3 region has the DNA TGCAGTGCTAGAGATACATCCCAGGGGACAGGGATAAACTATGGCTACACCTTC. The V call is TRBV20-1, the J call TRBJ1-2; TRBD1 agrees at 9 bases. The CDR3 extends over 18 amino acids. J lost 2 bases, V lost 0 bases, and 13 bases had no gene match. CDR1 and CDR2 from the germline V gene are DFQATT and SNEGSKA (reference sequence).

The sample holds many counts of this clonotype. The chain carries TRBV3-1 and TRBJ2-5; D may correspond to TRBD1 or TRBD2 (5 bases each). This CDR3 is 16 amino acids long. Germline lookup yields CDR1 LGHDT and CDR2 YNNKEL (reference sequence). Deletions cut 3 bases from V and 5 bases from J, with 19 bases between. This CDR3 is CASSHWTSRDRETQYF. CDR3 nucleotide sequence: TGTGCCAGCAGCCACTGGACTTCCAGGGATCGCGAGACCCAGTACTTC.

The chain is built from TRBV9 and TRBJ2-1; 8 bases are shared with TRBD2. V was clipped by 6 bases and J by 2 bases; unmatched bases: 7. There are 15 residues in the CDR3. Germline CDR1 is SGDLS and CDR2 is YYNGEE. The CDR3 spells CASNRGGGAYNEQFF. CDR3 in DNA: TGTGCCAGCAACCGGGGGGGCGGGGCCTACAATGAGCAGTTCTTC.

In this sample, this clonotype turned up many times. The chain is built from TRBV4-1 and TRBJ2-5; D gene uncertain. Germline V gene data show CDR1 as MGHRA and CDR2 as YSYEKL. V lost 1 base and J 4 bases, leaving 7 bases between the germline ends. The CDR3 totals 13 residues. The DNA for the CDR3 is TGCGCCAGCAGCCAAGGAATTAGAGAGACCCAGTACTTC. Encoded protein: CASSQGIRETQYF.

This rearrangement joins TRBV19 to TRBJ2-1; the D is unclear. Trimming removed 3 bases from V and 10 bases from J, with 19 bases in between. CDR3 length equals 15 residues. The germline V gene encodes CDR1 LNHDA and CDR2 SQIVND (reference sequence). CDR3 amino acids: CASSISSFGRREQFF. CDR3 bases: TGTGCCAGTAGTATCTCCTCGTTCGGGCGTCGGGAGCAGTTCTTC. The full variable domain, completed using reference TRBV19 and TRBJ2-1, is DGGITQSPKYLFRKEGQNVTLSCEQNLNHDAMYWYRQDPGQGLRLIYYSQIVNDFQKGDIAEGYSVSREKKESFPLTVTSAQKNPTAFYLCASSISSFGRREQFFGPGTRLTVL.

This clonotype has at least ten counts. The CDR3 loop is CASSHMDRAYEQYF. CDR3 sequence (DNA): TGTGCCAGCAGCCACATGGACAGGGCCTACGAGCAGTACTTC. This chain uses TRBV3-1 with TRBJ2-7, with 8 positions matching TRBD1. V gave up 3 bases and J gave up 2 bases; unmatched junction bases: 3. The length of the CDR3 is 14 residues. The V gene's germline CDR1 is LGHDT and CDR2 YNNKEL (reference sequence).

This clonotype was seen only a few times. The chain recombines TRBV9 with TRBJ1-5; D is unresolved. The V end lost 3 bases, the J end lost 7 bases, and 11 bases lay between the germline ends. The germline CDR1 and CDR2 sequences are SGDLS and YYNGEE. The CDR3 sequence is 13 residues long. The CDR3, as DNA: TGTGCCAGCAGCGGATCAATCAGCCAGCCCCAGCATTTT. Amino acids: CASSGSISQPQHF.

The sample holds a few counts of this clonotype. This chain connects TRBV3-1 to TRBJ2-1; TRBD2 matches at 16 bases. The V gene end was trimmed by 4 bases and the J gene end by 7 bases; junction bases not matched to a gene: 16. The CDR3 has 20 amino acids. Germline values: CDR1 LGHDT, CDR2 YNNKEL (reference sequence). This CDR3 is CASSRSLGLAGGPGGNEQFF. CDR3 coding DNA: TGTGCCAGCAGCCGGTCTCTGGGACTAGCGGGAGGGCCAGGGGGTAATGAGCAGTTCTTC.

This rearrangement joins TRBV29-1 to TRBJ2-1, with 13 bases lining up with TRBD2. Germline loops: CDR1 SQVTM, CDR2 ANQGSEA. The ends lost 4 bases at V and 1 base at J; junction bases unmatched: 10. CDR3 length equals 18 residues. The CDR3: CSVGGGLAGSRSYNEQFF. The DNA for the CDR3 is TGCAGCGTTGGGGGGGGACTAGCGGGATCGCGGTCCTACAATGAGCAGTTCTTC.

This clonotype was seen more than once but under ten times. The V call is TRBV29-1, the J call TRBJ2-7, with 7 bases fitting TRBD2. The CDR3 spans 14 residues. J gave up 4 bases and V 5 bases, and 11 bases lay outside the gene matches. CDR1 and CDR2 from the germline V gene are SQVTM and ANQGSEA. Written as DNA, the CDR3 is TGCAGCGTTCGGTCTAGCGGACGACTTTACGAGCAGTACTTC. Its translation is CSVRSSGRLYEQYF.

This clonotype has ten or more counts. The CDR3 DNA sequence: TGTGCCAGCAGGGGGGGTGAAGGCTATAATTCACCCCTCCACTTT. Its protein is CASRGGEGYNSPLHF. The chain employs TRBV28 and TRBJ1-6, with D tentatively TRBD1 (5 bases). Germline V gives CDR1 MDHEN, CDR2 SYDVKM. The germline V and J ends were trimmed by 6 bases and 3 bases, with 12 bases remaining between them. This CDR3 is built from 15 residues.

As to this clonotype: Given a much more abundant clone one base away, this may be a read error. CDR3 DNA: TGTGCCAACAGCTTATCCCCGGGATACCCCTACGAGCAGTACTTC. Translating it yields CANSLSPGYPYEQYF. The gene calls are TRBV7-2 and TRBJ2-7, with a possible D match to TRBD2 (5 bases). CDR1 and CDR2 from the germline V gene are SGHTA and FQGNSA. The CDR3 contains 15 residues.

The V and J genes are TRBV29-1 and TRBJ1-2; maybe TRBD1 (5 bases). V was cut by 1 base and J by 1 base, with 13 bases left in between. CDR1 is SQVTM, CDR2 ANQGSEA, per germline. This CDR3 is 15 amino acids long. In nucleotides, the CDR3 is TGCAGCGTTGAAGGTTTGGCGGGGGGTAACTATGGCTACACCTTC. Translating gives CSVEGLAGGNYGYTF.

In its sample, this clonotype was seen many times. This chain joins TRBV18 and TRBJ1-2; the D gene is possibly TRBD1 (5 bases). The CDR3 consists of 16 residues. V was shortened by 2 bases and J by 5 bases, with 18 bases between the two germline ends. Per germline, CDR1 KGHSH and CDR2 LQKENI. The CDR3 DNA reads TGTGCCAGCTCACCAGGCCAGGGAGGTTCAACTTATGGCTACACCTTC. Its protein is CASSPGQGGSTYGYTF.

This clonotype has at least ten counts. CDR3 sequence: CASRDPSGNQPQHF. CDR3 DNA sequence: TGTGCCAGCCGGGACCCGTCTGGCAATCAGCCCCAGCATTTT. The genes are TRBV2 and TRBJ1-5; weak D call: TRBD1 (5 bases). Deletions cut 8 bases from V and 2 bases from J, with 13 bases between. The CDR3 covers 14 residues. Looked up from germline, CDR1 is SNHLY and CDR2 is FYNNEI.

This chain connects TRBV5-6 to TRBJ2-5; 7 bases are shared with TRBD1. The CDR3 length is 16 residues. Germline assignment: CDR1 SGHDT and CDR2 YYEEEE. V lost 4 bases to trimming and J lost 2 bases; unmatched junction nucleotides: 11. As DNA, the CDR3 is TGTGCCAGCAGCCCAATCTCACCGGGACAGCAAGAGACCCAGTACTTC. Translating gives CASSPISPGQQETQYF.

This chain links TRBV29-1 with TRBJ2-7; 9 bases align to TRBD1. CDR1 is SQVTM and CDR2 is ANQGSEA in the germline V gene. CDR3 length: 14 residues. Germline trimming cut 6 bases from V and 0 bases from J; bases unmatched to any gene: 6. As DNA, the CDR3 is TGCAGCGTGGGACAGGGACCTAACTCCTACGAGCAGTACTTC. This translates into CSVGQGPNSYEQYF.

The chain carries TRBV6-1 and TRBJ1-2; D perhaps matches TRBD1 (5 bases). Trimming pared 8 bases from V and 8 bases from J, leaving 18 bases between. This CDR3 is built from 13 residues. Looked up from germline, CDR1 is MNHNS and CDR2 is SASEGT. The CDR3 DNA reads as TGTGCCAGCGGTTCCTTGGGCAGGGAGGGCTACACCTTC. Amino acids: CASGSLGREGYTF.

This clonotype has ten or more counts. This chain links TRBV6-1 with TRBJ2-3; 10 nucleotides match TRBD1. The V gene end was trimmed by 11 bases and the J gene end by 1 base; junction bases not matched to a gene: 9. Germline V lookup: CDR1 MNHNS, CDR2 SASEGT. The CDR3 has 15 residues. The CDR3 coding sequence is TGTGCCGTTTATACCGGGACAGGGGGCACAGATACGCAGTATTTT. Translating gives CAVYTGTGGTDTQYF.

For the CDR3, the DNA is TGCGCCAGCAGCCTTAGCGTTTCGGGAGAGACCCAGTACTTC. Translated, it gives CASSLSVSGETQYF. V usage is TRBV5-1 and J usage is TRBJ2-5, with D perhaps matching TRBD2 (5 bases). Germline V CDR1 and CDR2: SGHRS, YFSETQ. This CDR3 spans 14 amino acids. Trimming pared 4 bases from V and 4 bases from J, leaving 14 bases between.

This clonotype was seen once. The rearrangement joins TRBV5-1 to TRBJ1-4, with a weak D call TRBD1 (6 bases). Per the germline V gene, CDR1 is SGHRS and CDR2 is YFSETQ. The ends were cut back, 2 bases at V and 3 bases at J, with 17 bases in the middle. This CDR3 has 17 residues. CDR3 amino acids: CASSLQGSRGANEKLFF. The CDR3 region has the DNA TGCGCCAGCAGCTTACAGGGATCTCGAGGAGCTAATGAAAAACTGTTTTTT.

This chain links TRBV3-1 with TRBJ1-4; no definite D call. Trimming took off 4 bases at V and 8 bases at J, with 11 bases between the two ends. There are 13 residues in the CDR3. CDR1 and CDR2 from the germline V gene are LGHDT and YNNKEL (reference sequence). DNA for the CDR3: TGTGCCAGCAGCCCAGGTATGGTGGAAAAACTGTTTTTT. It codes for CASSPGMVEKLFF.

This clonotype appeared many times. The chain's CDR3 is CAWSATKTGENGYTF. DNA for the CDR3: TGTGCCTGGAGTGCGACCAAGACAGGGGAGAATGGCTACACCTTC. V gene TRBV30 combines with J gene TRBJ1-2; 8 nucleotides line up with TRBD1. This CDR3 comprises 15 residues. V trimming: 1 base; J trimming: 6 bases; junction bases outside the gene matches: 10. The germline V gene encodes CDR1 GTSNPN and CDR2 SVGIG (reference sequence).